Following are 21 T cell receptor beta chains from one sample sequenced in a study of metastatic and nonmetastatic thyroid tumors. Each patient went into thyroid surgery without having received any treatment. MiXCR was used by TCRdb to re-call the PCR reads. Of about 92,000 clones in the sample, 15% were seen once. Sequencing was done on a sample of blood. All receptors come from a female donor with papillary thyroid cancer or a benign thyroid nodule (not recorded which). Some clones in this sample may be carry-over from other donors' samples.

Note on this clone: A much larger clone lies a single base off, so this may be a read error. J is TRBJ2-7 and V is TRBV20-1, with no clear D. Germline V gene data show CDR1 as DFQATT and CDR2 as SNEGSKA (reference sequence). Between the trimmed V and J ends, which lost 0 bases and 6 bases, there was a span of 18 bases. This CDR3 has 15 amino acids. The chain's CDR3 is CSARDPYAPSCEQYF. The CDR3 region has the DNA TGCAGTGCTAGAGATCCTTACGCCCCATCATGCGAGCAGTACTTC.

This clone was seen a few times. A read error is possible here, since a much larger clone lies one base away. In DNA form, the CDR3 reads TGTGTCAGTAAAACGACAGGTCGGGTCGGTCGAGAGACCCAGTACTTC. Protein sequence: CVSKTTGRVGRETQYF. The V gene is TRBV19, the J gene TRBJ2-5, with a possible D match to TRBD1 (6 bases). The CDR3 sequence is 16 residues long. Germline lookup yields CDR1 LNHDA and CDR2 SQIVND (reference sequence).

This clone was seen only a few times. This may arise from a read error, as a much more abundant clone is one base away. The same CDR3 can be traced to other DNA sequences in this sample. The CDR3 is CASSEAPGVSDTQYF. CDR3 nucleotides: TGTGCCAGCAGTGAAGCGCCGGGAGTATCAGATACACAGTATTTT. This chain joins TRBV6-1 and TRBJ2-3, with a possible D match to TRBD2 (6 bases). Germline values: CDR1 MNHNS, CDR2 SASEGT. This CDR3 comprises 15 residues.

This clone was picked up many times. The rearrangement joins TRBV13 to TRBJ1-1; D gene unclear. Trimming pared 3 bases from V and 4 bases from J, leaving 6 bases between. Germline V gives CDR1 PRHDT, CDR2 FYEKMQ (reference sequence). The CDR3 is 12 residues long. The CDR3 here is CASSFSSTEAFF. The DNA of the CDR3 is TGTGCCAGCAGCTTCAGCTCCACTGAAGCTTTCTTT.

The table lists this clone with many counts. CDR3 sequence reads: CASSFYRGNEKLFF. The DNA of the CDR3 is TGTGCCAGTAGTTTCTACAGGGGTAATGAAAAACTGTTTTTT. The chain joins TRBV19 to TRBJ1-4; 7 bases are shared with TRBD1. Germline-derived CDR1 and CDR2 are LNHDA and SQIVND (reference sequence). This CDR3 contains 14 residues. J lost 4 bases, V lost 5 bases, and 4 bases had no gene match.

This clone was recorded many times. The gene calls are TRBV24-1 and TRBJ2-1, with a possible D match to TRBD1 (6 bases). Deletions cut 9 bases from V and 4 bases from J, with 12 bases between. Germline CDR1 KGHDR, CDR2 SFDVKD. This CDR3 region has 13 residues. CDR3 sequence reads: CATQLRGYNEQFF. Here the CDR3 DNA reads TGTGCCACCCAACTCAGGGGATACAATGAGCAGTTCTTC.

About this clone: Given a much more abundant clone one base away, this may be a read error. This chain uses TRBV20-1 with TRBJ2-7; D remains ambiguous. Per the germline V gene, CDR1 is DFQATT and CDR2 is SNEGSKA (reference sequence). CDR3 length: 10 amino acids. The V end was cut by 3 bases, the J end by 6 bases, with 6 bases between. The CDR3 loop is CSARWIEQYF. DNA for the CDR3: TGCAGTGCTAGGTGGATCGAGCAGTACTTC.

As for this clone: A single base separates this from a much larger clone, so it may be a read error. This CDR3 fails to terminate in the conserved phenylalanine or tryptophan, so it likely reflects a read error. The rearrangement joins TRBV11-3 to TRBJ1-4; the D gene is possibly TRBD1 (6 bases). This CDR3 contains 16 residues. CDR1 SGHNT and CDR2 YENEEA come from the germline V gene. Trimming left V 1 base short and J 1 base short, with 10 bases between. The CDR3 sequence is CASSLAGAITNEKLFS. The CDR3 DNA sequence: TGTGCCAGCAGCTTAGCGGGGGCTATAACTAATGAAAAACTGTTTTCT.

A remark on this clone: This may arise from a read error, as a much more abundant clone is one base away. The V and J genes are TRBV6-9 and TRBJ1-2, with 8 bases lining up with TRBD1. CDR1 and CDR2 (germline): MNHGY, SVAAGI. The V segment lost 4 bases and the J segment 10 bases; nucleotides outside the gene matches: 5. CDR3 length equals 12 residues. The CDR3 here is CASSCEGQDYTF. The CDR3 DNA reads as TGTGCCAGCAGTTGCGAGGGACAGGACTACACCTTC.

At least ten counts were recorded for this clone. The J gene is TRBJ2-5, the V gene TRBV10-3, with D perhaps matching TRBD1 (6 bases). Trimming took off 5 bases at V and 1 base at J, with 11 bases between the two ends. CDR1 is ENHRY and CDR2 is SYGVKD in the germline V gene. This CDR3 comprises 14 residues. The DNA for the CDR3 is TGTGCCATCAGTACCGACAGGAGCCAAGAGACCCAGTACTTC. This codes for CAISTDRSQETQYF.

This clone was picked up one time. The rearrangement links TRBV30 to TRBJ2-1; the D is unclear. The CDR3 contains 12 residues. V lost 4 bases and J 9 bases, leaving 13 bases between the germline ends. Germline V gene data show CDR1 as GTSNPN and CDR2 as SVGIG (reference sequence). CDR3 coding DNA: TGTGCCTGGATGAAAACGTTCCGTGAGCAGTTCTTC. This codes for CAWMKTFREQFF. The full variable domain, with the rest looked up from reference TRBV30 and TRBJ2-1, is SQTIHQWPATLVQPVGSPLSLECTVEGTSNPNLYWYRQAAGRGLQLLFYSVGIGQISSEVPQNLSASRPQDRQFILSSKKLLLSDSGFYLCAWMKTFREQFFGPGTRLTVL.

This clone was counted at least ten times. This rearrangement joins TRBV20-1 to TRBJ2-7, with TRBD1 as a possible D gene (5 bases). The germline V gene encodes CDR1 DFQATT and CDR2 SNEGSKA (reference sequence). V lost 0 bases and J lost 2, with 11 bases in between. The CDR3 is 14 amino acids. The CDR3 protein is CSARDRAGTYEQYF. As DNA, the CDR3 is TGCAGTGCTAGAGATCGAGCAGGGACCTACGAGCAGTACTTC.

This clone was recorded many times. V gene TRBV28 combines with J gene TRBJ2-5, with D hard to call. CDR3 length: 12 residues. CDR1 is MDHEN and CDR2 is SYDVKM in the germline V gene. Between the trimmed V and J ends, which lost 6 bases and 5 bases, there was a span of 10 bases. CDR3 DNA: TGTGCCAGCAGCCCCGATGGGGAGACCCAGTACTTC. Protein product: CASSPDGETQYF.

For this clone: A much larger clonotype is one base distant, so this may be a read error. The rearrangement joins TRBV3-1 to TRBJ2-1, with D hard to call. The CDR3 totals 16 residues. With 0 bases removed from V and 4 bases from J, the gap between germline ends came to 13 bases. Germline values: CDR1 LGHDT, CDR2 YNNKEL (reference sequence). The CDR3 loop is CASSQEGRRGYNEQFF. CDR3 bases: TGTGCCAGCAGCCAAGAAGGGCGGCGCGGATACAATGAGCAGTTCTTC.

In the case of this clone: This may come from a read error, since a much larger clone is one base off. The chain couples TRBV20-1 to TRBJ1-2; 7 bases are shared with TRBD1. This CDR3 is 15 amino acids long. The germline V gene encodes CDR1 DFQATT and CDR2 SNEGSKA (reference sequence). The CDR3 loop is CSARDRQGGNYDYTF. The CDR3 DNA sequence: TGCAGTGCTAGAGATCGACAGGGAGGGAACTATGACTACACCTTC.

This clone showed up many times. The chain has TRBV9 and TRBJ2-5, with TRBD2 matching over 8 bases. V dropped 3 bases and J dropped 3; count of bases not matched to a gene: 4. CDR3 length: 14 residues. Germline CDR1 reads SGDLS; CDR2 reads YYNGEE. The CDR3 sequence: CASSAGGVEETQYF. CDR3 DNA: TGTGCCAGCAGCGCGGGGGGGGTAGAAGAGACCCAGTACTTC.

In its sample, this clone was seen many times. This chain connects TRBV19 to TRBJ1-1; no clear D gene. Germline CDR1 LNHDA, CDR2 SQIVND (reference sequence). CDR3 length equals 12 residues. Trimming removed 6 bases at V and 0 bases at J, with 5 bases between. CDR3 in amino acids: CASSGMNTEAFF. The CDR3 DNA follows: TGTGCCAGTAGCGGAATGAACACTGAAGCTTTCTTT.

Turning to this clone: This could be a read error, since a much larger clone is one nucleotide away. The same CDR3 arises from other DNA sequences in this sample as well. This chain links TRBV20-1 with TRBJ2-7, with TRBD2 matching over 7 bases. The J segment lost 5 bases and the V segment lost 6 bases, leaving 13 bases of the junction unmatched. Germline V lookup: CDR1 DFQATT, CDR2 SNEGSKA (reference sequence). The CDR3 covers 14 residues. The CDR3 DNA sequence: TGCAGTGCGCTCGGGAGCGGGGATTCCCACGAGCAGTACTTC. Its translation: CSALGSGDSHEQYF.

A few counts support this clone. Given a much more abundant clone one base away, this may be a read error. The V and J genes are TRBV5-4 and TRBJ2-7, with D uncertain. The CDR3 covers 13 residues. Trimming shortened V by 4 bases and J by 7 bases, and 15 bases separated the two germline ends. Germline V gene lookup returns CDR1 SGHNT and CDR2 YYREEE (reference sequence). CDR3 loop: CASSPRTVDEQYF. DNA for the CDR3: TGTGCCAGCAGCCCCAGAACCGTTGATGAGCAGTACTTC.

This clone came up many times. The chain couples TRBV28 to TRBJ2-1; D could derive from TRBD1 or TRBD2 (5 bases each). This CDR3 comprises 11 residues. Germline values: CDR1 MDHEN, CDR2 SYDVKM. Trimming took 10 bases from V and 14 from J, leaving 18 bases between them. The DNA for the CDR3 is TGTGCCACCACCACCCAGGGACGGGAGTTCTTC. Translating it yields CATTTQGREFF.

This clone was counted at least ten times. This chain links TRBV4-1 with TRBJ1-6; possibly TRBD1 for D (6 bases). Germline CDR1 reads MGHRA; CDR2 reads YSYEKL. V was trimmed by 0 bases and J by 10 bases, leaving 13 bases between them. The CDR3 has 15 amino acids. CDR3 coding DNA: TGCGCCAGCAGCCAAGATTTACAGGGAGTCTCACCCCTCCACTTT. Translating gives CASSQDLQGVSPLHF.